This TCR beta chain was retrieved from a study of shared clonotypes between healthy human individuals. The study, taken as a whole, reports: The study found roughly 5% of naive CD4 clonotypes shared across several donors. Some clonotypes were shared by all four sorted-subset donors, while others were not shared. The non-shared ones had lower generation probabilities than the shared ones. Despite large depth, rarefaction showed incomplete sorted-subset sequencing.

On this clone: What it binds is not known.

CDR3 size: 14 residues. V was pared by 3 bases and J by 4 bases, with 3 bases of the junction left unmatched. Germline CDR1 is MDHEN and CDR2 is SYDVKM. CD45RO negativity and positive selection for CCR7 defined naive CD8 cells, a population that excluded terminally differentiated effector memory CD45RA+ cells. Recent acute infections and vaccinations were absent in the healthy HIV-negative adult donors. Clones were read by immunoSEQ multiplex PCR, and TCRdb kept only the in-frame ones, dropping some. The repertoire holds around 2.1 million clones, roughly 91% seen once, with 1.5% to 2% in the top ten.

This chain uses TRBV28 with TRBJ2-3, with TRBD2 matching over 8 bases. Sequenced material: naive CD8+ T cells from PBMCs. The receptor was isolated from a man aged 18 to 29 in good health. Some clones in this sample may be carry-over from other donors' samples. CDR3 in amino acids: CASSLYGRADTQYF. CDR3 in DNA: TGTGCCAGCAGTTTGTACGGGAGGGCAGATACGCAGTATTTT. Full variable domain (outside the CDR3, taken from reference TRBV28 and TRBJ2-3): DVKVTQSSRYLVKRTGEKVFLECVQDMDHENMFWYRQDPGLGLRLIYFSYDVKMKEKGDIPEGYSVSREKKERFSLILESASTNQTSMYLCASSLYGRADTQYFGPGTRLTVL.